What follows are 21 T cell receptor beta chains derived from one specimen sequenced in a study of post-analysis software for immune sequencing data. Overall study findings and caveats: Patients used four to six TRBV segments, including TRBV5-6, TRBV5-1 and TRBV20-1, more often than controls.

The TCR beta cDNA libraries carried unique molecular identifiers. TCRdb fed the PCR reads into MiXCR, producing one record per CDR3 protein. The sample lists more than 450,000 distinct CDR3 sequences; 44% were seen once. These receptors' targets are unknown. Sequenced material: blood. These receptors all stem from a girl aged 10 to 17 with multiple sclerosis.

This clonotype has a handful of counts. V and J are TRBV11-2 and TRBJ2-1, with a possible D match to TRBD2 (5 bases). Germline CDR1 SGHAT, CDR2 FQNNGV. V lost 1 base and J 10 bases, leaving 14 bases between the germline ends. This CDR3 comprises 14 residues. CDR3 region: CASSLAAQGSEQFF. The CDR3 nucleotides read TGTGCCAGCAGCTTAGCGGCGCAAGGGAGCGAGCAGTTCTTC.

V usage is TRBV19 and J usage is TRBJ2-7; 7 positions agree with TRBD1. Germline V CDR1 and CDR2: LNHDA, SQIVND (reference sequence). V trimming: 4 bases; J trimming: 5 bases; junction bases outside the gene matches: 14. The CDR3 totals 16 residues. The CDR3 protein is CASSSLLEPGGDEQYF. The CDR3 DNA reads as TGTGCCAGTAGTAGTTTATTAGAACCAGGGGGAGACGAGCAGTACTTC. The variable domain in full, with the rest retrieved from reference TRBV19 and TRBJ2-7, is DGGITQSPKYLFRKEGQNVTLSCEQNLNHDAMYWYRQDPGQGLRLIYYSQIVNDFQKGDIAEGYSVSREKKESFPLTVTSAQKNPTAFYLCASSSLLEPGGDEQYFGPGTRLTVT.

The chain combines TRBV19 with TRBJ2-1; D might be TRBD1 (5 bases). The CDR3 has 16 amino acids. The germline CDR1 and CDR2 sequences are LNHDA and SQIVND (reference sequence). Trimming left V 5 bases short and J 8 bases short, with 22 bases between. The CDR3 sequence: CASSSPGHPVSHEQFF. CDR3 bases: TGTGCCAGTAGTTCCCCTGGACATCCCGTCAGCCATGAGCAGTTCTTC.

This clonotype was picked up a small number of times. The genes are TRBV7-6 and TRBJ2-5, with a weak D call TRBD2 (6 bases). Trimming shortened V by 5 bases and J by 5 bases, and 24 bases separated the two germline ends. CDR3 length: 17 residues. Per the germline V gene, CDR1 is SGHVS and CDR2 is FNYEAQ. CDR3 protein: CASSLPGLGGLVETQYF. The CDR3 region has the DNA TGTGCCAGCAGCCTCCCTGGACTGGGGGGATTAGTGGAGACCCAGTACTTC. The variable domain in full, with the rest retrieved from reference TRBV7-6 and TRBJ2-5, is GAGVSQSPRYKVTKRGQDVALRCDPISGHVSLYWYRQALGQGPEFLTYFNYEAQQDKSGLPNDRFSAERPEGSISTLTIQRTEQRDSAMYRCASSLPGLGGLVETQYFGPGTRLLVL.

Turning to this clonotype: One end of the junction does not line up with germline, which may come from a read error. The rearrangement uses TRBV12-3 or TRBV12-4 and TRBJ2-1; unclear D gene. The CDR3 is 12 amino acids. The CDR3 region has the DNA TGTGCCAGCAGTTCCGCCTACGATGAGCAGTTCTTC. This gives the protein CASSSAYDEQFF.

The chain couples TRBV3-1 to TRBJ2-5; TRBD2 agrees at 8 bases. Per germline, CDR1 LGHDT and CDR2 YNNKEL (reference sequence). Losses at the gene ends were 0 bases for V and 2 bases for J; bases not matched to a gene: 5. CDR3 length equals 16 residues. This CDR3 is CASSQEVAGPQETQYF. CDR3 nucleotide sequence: TGTGCCAGCAGCCAAGAGGTAGCGGGGCCGCAAGAGACCCAGTACTTC.

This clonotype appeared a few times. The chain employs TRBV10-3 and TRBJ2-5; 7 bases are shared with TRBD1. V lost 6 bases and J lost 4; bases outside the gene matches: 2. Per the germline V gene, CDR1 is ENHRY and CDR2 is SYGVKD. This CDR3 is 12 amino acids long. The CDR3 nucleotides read TGTGCCATCAGCTACAGGGGAGAGACCCAGTACTTC. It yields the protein CAISYRGETQYF.

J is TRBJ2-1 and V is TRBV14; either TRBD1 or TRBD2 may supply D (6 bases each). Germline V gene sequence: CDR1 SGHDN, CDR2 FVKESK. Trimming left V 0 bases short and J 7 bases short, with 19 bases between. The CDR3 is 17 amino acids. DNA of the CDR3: TGTGCCAGCAGCCAAGAGATCCGGGGGCCCTTCTTAAATGAGCAGTTCTTC. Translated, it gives CASSQEIRGPFLNEQFF.

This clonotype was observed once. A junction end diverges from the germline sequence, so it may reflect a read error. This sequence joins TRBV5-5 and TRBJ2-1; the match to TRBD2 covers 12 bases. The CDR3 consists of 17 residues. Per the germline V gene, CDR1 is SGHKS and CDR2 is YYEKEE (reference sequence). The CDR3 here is CASSSSGRGYSYSEQFF. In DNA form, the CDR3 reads TGTGCCAGCAGCTCTAGCGGGAGGGGGTACTCCTACAGTGAGCAGTTCTTC.

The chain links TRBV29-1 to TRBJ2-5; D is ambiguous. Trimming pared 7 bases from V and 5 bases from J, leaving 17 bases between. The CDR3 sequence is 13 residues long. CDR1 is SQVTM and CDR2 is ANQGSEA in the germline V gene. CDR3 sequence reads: CSGKEVLGETQYF. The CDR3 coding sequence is TGCAGCGGAAAAGAGGTATTAGGGGAGACCCAGTACTTC.

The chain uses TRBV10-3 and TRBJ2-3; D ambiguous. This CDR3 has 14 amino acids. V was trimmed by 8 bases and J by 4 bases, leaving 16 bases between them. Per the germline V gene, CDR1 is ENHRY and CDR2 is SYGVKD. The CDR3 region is CAISLGPNADTQYF. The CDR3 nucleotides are TGTGCCATCTCCCTTGGGCCTAATGCAGATACGCAGTATTTT.

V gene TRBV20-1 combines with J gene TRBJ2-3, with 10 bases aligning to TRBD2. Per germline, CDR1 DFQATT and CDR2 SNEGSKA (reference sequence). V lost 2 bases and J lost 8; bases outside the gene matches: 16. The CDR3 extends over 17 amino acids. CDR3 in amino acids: CSARPRSSGSLGSTQYF. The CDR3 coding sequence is TGCAGTGCTAGACCCCGGTCTAGCGGGAGTTTGGGGAGTACGCAGTATTTT.

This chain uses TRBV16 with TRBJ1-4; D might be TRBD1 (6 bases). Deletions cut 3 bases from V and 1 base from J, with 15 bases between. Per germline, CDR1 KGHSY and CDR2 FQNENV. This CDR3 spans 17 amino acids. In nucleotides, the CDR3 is TGTGCCAGCAGCCACTTACCCCCGACAGGAACTAATGAAAAACTGTTTTTT. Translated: CASSHLPPTGTNEKLFF. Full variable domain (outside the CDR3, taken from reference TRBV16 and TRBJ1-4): GEEVAQTPKHLVRGEGQKAKLYCAPIKGHSYVFWYQQVLKNEFKFLISFQNENVFDETGMPKERFSAKCLPNSPCSLEIQATKLEDSAVYFCASSHLPPTGTNEKLFFGSGTQLSVL.

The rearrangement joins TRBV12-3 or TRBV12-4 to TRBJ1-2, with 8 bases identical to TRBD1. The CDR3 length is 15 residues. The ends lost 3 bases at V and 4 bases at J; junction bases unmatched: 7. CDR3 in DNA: TGTGCCAGCAGTTTTCAGGGGGCGAGGAGCTATGGCTACACCTTC. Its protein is CASSFQGARSYGYTF.

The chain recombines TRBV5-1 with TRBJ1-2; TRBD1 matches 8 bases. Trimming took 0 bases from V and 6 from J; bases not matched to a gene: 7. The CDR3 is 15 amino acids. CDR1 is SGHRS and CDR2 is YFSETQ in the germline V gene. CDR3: CASSLVAGGAHGYTF. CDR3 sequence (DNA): TGCGCCAGCAGCTTGGTGGCAGGGGGCGCCCATGGCTACACCTTC.

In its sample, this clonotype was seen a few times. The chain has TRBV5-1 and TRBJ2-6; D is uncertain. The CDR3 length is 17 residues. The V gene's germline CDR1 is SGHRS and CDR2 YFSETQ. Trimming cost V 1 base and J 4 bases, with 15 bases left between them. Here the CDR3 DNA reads TGCGCCAGCAGCTTGTCTCTCTCCGCCGCGGGGGCCAACGTCCTGACTTTC. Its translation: CASSLSLSAAGANVLTF.

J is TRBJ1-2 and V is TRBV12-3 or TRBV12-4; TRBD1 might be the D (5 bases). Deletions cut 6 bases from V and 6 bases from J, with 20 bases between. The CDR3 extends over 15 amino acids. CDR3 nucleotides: TGTGCCAGCAGCCTTTACACGGCGGGGCAGGATGGCTACACCTTC. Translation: CASSLYTAGQDGYTF.

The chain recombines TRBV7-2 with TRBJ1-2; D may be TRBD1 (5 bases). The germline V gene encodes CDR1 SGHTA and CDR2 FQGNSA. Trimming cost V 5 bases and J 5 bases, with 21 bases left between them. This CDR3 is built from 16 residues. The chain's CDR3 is CASSPQVNRGNYGYTF. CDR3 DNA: TGTGCCAGCAGCCCACAGGTGAATCGGGGGAATTATGGCTACACCTTC.

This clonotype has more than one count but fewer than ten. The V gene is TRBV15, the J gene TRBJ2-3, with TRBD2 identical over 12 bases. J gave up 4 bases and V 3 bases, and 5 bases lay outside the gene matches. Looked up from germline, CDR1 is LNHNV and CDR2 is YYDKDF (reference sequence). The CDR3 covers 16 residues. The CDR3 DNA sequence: TGTGCCACCAGCAGGAGACTAGCGGGGGAGTCAGATACGCAGTATTTT. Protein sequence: CATSRRLAGESDTQYF.

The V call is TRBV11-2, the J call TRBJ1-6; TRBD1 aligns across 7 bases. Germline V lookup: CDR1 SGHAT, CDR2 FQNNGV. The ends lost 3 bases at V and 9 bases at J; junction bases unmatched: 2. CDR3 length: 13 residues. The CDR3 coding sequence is TGTGCCAGCAGCTTCGACAGGGCTTCACCCCTCCACTTT. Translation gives CASSFDRASPLHF.

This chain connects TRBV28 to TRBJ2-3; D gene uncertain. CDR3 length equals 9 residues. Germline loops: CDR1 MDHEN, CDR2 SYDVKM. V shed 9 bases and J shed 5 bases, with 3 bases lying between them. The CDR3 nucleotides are TGTGCCAGTGGAGATACGCAGTATTTT. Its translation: CASGDTQYF.